The rows below give T cell receptor beta chains drawn from one sample of a study of identical twins. TCRdb re-called the 5' RACE reads through MiXCR, storing one row per CDR3 protein. The sample has 200,000 to 250,000 distinct CDR3 sequences; 6% to 9% are singletons. The same sample was also used in a study of yellow fever vaccine responses in identical twins.

The sequenced sample consisted of memory (CD45RO+) T cells sorted from blood. Source of these receptors: a woman between 18 and 30 years old in good health. CDR3s include the opening cysteine and the closing phenylalanine or tryptophan. D genes are given only for firm matches. Clone size is not always given. Where it is, it says once, few, many or a class for expanded clones.

V: TRBV5-1
J: TRBJ1-4
size: few
D: -
DNA: TGCGCCAGCAGCTTGTTGGGGGCTGGGGAAAAACTGTTTTTT
CDR3: CASSLLGAGEKLFF

V: TRBV6-5
J: TRBJ2-7
size: -
D: -
DNA: TGTGCCAGCAGTTACTCCGGGGTACTAGCCTACGAGCAGTACTTC
CDR3: CASSYSGVLAYEQYF

V: TRBV12-3/TRBV12-4
J: TRBJ2-7
size: many
D: TRBD1
DNA: TGTGCCAGCAGTTTAGCCGGGACAGGGGTATACGAGCAGTACTTC
CDR3: CASSLAGTGVYEQYF

V: TRBV5-1
J: TRBJ2-7
size: many
D: TRBD2
DNA: TGCGCCAGCAGCTGGACTAGCAGCGAGCAGTACTTC
CDR3: CASSWTSSEQYF

V: TRBV20-1
J: TRBJ2-7
size: many
D: TRBD1
DNA: TGCAGTGCTCCCGGGACAGCTATGTACGAGCAGTACTTC
CDR3: CSAPGTAMYEQYF

V: TRBV6-6
J: TRBJ2-7
size: many
D: -
DNA: TGTGCCAGCAGTTACTCTAAGGGCGAGCAGTACTTC
CDR3: CASSYSKGEQYF

V: TRBV5-4
J: TRBJ2-1
size: -
D: TRBD1
DNA: TGTGCCAGCAGCCTACCGGGACAGGGAGGCAATGAGCAGTTCTTC
CDR3: CASSLPGQGGNEQFF

V: TRBV9
J: TRBJ2-1
size: many
D: -
DNA: TGTGCCAGCAGCGTAGGAGTCCTAGCTACCTACAATGAGCAGTTCTTC
CDR3: CASSVGVLATYNEQFF

V: TRBV5-1
J: TRBJ2-1
size: many
D: TRBD2
DNA: TGCGCCAGCAGCTTGGTCCCTAGCGGGGCCCCCTACAATGAGCAGTTCTTC
CDR3: CASSLVPSGAPYNEQFF

V: TRBV27
J: TRBJ2-7
size: -
D: -
DNA: TGTGCCAGCAGTTGGGCGGAGAGCTACGAGCAGTACTTC
CDR3: CASSWAESYEQYF

V: TRBV5-6
J: TRBJ2-7
size: many
D: -
DNA: TGTGCCAGCACCCCAAGGCTCTCTCGCTACGAGCAGTACTTC
CDR3: CASTPRLSRYEQYF

V: TRBV6-1
J: TRBJ2-2
size: few
D: TRBD2
DNA: TGTGCCAGCAGTCAACGCGTCCCTAGCGGGACGAACACCGGGGAGCTGTTTTTT
CDR3: CASSQRVPSGTNTGELFF

V: TRBV7-2
J: TRBJ2-3
size: few
D: TRBD1
DNA: TGTGCCAGCAGCTGGTCGGCAGGGGGCCTAGATACGCAGTATTTT
CDR3: CASSWSAGGLDTQYF

V: TRBV3-1
J: TRBJ2-1
size: -
D: TRBD2
DNA: TGTGCCAGCAGCCAAGACGGAGGTAGCGGGAGTAGCTACAATGAGCAGTTCTTC
CDR3: CASSQDGGSGSSYNEQFF

V: TRBV6-5
J: TRBJ2-1
size: few
D: -
DNA: TGTGCCAGCAGTTACGAGGGGGGCCGGTACAATGAGCAGTTCTTC
CDR3: CASSYEGGRYNEQFF

V: TRBV12-3/TRBV12-4
J: TRBJ2-2
size: many
D: -
DNA: TGTGCCAGCAGTGTACCCACAGGGGGGGCCGGGGAGCTGTTTTTT
CDR3: CASSVPTGGAGELFF

V: TRBV19
J: TRBJ2-6
size: few
D: -
DNA: TGTGCCAGTATTGAAAACGTCCTGACTTTC
CDR3: CASIENVLTF

V: TRBV18
J: TRBJ2-1
size: many
D: -
DNA: TGTGCCAGCTCACGTGGCGGGGACGTACCAGACAATGAGCAGTTCTTC
CDR3: CASSRGGDVPDNEQFF

V: TRBV18
J: TRBJ2-2
size: once
D: -
DNA: TGTGCCAGCTCTGCGGACCCCATGCGAGGGGAGCTGTTTTTT
CDR3: CASSADPMRGELFF

V: TRBV28
J: TRBJ2-7
size: few
D: TRBD2
DNA: TGTGCCAGCAGTGCCGGCGGAAGCGGGAGCTACGAGCAGTACTTC
CDR3: CASSAGGSGSYEQYF

V: TRBV7-2
J: TRBJ2-1
size: few
D: TRBD2
DNA: TGTGCCAGCAGCTTAGCCAAACTAGCGGGGGTTGGGTACAATGAGCAGTTCTTC
CDR3: CASSLAKLAGVGYNEQFF

V: TRBV30
J: TRBJ2-2
size: -
D: TRBD2
DNA: TGTGCCTGGAGACGGGAGGGTCACACCGGGGAGCTGTTTTTT
CDR3: CAWRREGHTGELFF

V: TRBV20-1
J: TRBJ2-5
size: -
D: -
DNA: TGCAGTGCTAACTCGCGGTACCAAGAGACCCAGTACTTC
CDR3: CSANSRYQETQYF